These 13 T cell receptor beta chains originate from one sample sequenced in a study of vaccination and CD4 T cells after COVID-19. For these receptors, no antigen is known. Indicated treatment: roughly ten-day PBMC culture with coronavirus spike peptide pools or control peptides (ViraFEST assay). Sequencing of cultured CD4+ T cell DNA used the Oncomine TCR Beta short-read assay. From the PCR reads, TCRdb called clonotypes with MiXCR, one entry per CDR3 protein. The sample shows 9,500 to 15,000 distinct CDR3 sequences, more than 35% of them seen only once. What was sequenced was cultured CD4+ T cells from blood. The receptor source for this set is a human donor with COVID-19.

V usage is TRBV21-1 and J usage is TRBJ1-4; the table names TRBD1, a call not compared with the DNA. TRBV21-1 is noted as a pseudogene. The CDR3 is made up of 13 amino acids. CDR3 amino acids: CASSSRVREKLFF. The CDR3, as DNA: TGTGCCAGCAGCAGCCGGGTCAGGGAAAAACTGTTTTTT.

The V gene is TRBV20-1, the J gene TRBJ1-5; 8 nucleotides match TRBD1. This CDR3 comprises 13 residues. CDR1 and CDR2 from the germline V gene are DFQATT and SNEGSKA (reference sequence). V was pared by 5 bases and J by 2 bases, with 2 bases of the junction left unmatched. The CDR3: CSAQGAGNQPQHF. CDR3 DNA sequence: TGCAGTGCTCAGGGGGCTGGCAATCAGCCCCAGCATTTT.

The V and J genes are TRBV7-9 and TRBJ2-7; no firm D call. The CDR3 has 13 amino acids. Germline lookup yields CDR1 SEHNR and CDR2 FQNEAQ (reference sequence). V dropped 4 bases and J dropped 2 bases, with 9 bases sitting between them. In nucleotides, the CDR3 is TGTGCCAGCAGCTCGAGTCCTACCTACGAGCAGTACTTC. This codes for CASSSSPTYEQYF. Based on the CDR3 plus reference TRBV7-9 and TRBJ2-7, the full variable domain is DTGVSQNPRHKITKRGQNVTFRCDPISEHNRLYWYRQTLGQGPEFLTYFQNEAQLEKSRLLSDRFSAERPKGSFSTLEIQRTEQGDSAMYLCASSSSPTYEQYFGPGTRLTVT.

In this sample, this clonotype turned up a few times. The chain combines TRBV15 with TRBJ1-5; D is uncertain. The length of the CDR3 is 15 residues. V dropped 5 bases and J dropped 5 bases, with 16 bases sitting between them. CDR1 LNHNV and CDR2 YYDKDF come from the germline V gene (reference sequence). In DNA form, the CDR3 reads TGTGCCACCAGCTCTCACACCTGGCAGGATCAGCCCCAGCATTTT. It is translated as CATSSHTWQDQPQHF.

This chain connects TRBV6-1 to TRBJ1-6; D not certain. This CDR3 spans 13 amino acids. Trimming cost V 6 bases and J 8 bases, with 11 bases left between them. Germline CDR1 reads MNHNS; CDR2 reads SASEGT. The CDR3 nucleotides are TGTGCCAGCAGGCCCGGAAGAGATTCACCCCTCCACTTT. Translation: CASRPGRDSPLHF.

The V call is TRBV6-2 or TRBV6-3, the J call TRBJ2-3; a weak D match, TRBD2 (5 bases). The CDR3 has 14 amino acids. Germline values: CDR1 MNHEY, CDR2 SVGEGT. Trimming cost V 4 bases and J 9 bases, with 17 bases left between them. The DNA of the CDR3 is TGTGCCAGCAGTTTGTTCGGAGGACCCGAGACGCAGTATTTT. Translated, it gives CASSLFGGPETQYF.

V and J are TRBV7-9 and TRBJ2-5; 9 bases fit TRBD1. The CDR3 runs 15 residues. Trimming removed 4 bases from V and 3 bases from J; junction bases left unmatched: 6. Germline V gene data show CDR1 as SEHNR and CDR2 as FQNEAQ (reference sequence). In nucleotides, the CDR3 is TGTGCCAGCAGCTCCGCGGGACAGGGAAAAGAGACCCAGTACTTC. It encodes CASSSAGQGKETQYF.

The V call is TRBV7-2, the J call TRBJ2-7, with 10 bases matching TRBD1. V lost 5 bases and J lost 3; bases outside the gene matches: 7. Per the germline V gene, CDR1 is SGHTA and CDR2 is FQGNSA. CDR3 size: 15 residues. CDR3 sequence: CASSRGTGVHYEQYF. CDR3 DNA sequence: TGTGCCAGCAGCCGAGGGACAGGGGTGCACTACGAGCAGTACTTC.

The chain recombines TRBV3-1 with TRBJ2-5, with TRBD1 identical over 8 bases. Looked up from germline, CDR1 is LGHDT and CDR2 is YNNKEL (reference sequence). With 5 bases clipped from V and 2 bases from J, the junction kept 4 bases outside the gene matches. The CDR3 runs 14 residues. The CDR3 reads CASSLRQGQETQYF. DNA of the CDR3: TGTGCCAGCAGCTTACGACAGGGGCAAGAGACCCAGTACTTC.

This chain uses TRBV11-1 with TRBJ2-5, with D perhaps matching TRBD1 (6 bases). CDR3 length: 13 amino acids. Trimming removed 3 bases at V and 5 bases at J, with 10 bases between. The germline CDR1 and CDR2 sequences are SGHAT and FQDESV (reference sequence). The CDR3 DNA sequence: TGTGCCAGCAGCTTTGGGGGCCGGGAGACCCAGTACTTC. This translates into CASSFGGRETQYF.

This chain links TRBV7-6 with TRBJ2-5; D is possibly TRBD1 (6 bases). Per germline, CDR1 SGHVS and CDR2 FNYEAQ. V lost 5 bases to trimming and J lost 2 bases, with 15 bases between them. CDR3 length: 15 residues. CDR3 amino acids: CASSPTWTEQETQYF. Written as DNA, the CDR3 is TGTGCCAGCAGCCCTACCTGGACAGAACAAGAGACCCAGTACTTC.

This clonotype was recorded a few times. The rearrangement links TRBV6-5 to TRBJ1-1, with 7 bases identical to TRBD1. V lost 4 bases to trimming and J lost 1 base; unmatched junction nucleotides: 6. The CDR3 length is 15 residues. Germline CDR1 reads MNHEY; CDR2 reads SVGAGI. CDR3 bases: TGTGCCAGCAGTTCGCGGACAGGATCGAACACTGAAGCTTTCTTT. Translated, it gives CASSSRTGSNTEAFF.

The V and J genes are TRBV7-8 and TRBJ1-2; 7 bases align to TRBD1. Germline CDR1 is SGHVS and CDR2 is FQNEAQ. V lost 4 bases to trimming and J lost 9 bases; unmatched junction nucleotides: 11. The CDR3 has 14 residues. The CDR3, as DNA: TGTGCCAGCAGCTCACGACAGGGTATAATATGCTACACCTTC. It codes for CASSSRQGIICYTF.